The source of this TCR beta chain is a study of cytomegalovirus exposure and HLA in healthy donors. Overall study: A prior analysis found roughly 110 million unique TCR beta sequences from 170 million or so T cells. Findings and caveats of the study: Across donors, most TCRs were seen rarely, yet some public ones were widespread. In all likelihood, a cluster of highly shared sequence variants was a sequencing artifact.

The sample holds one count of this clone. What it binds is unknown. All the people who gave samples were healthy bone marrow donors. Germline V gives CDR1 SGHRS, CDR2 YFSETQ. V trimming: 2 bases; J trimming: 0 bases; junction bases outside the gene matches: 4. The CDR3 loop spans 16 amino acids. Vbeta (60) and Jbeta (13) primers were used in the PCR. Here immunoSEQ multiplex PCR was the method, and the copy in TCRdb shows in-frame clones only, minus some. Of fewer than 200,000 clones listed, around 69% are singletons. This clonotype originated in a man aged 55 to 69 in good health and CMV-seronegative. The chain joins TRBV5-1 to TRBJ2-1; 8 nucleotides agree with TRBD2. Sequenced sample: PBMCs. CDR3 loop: CASSFSGATSYNEQFF. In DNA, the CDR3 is TGCGCCAGCAGCTTTAGCGGGGCGACCTCCTACAATGAGCAGTTCTTC.